The 15 T cell receptor beta chains presented below share a single source sample, sequenced in a study of low-dose radiotherapy and immunotherapy resistance in tumors. The time point was: after trial treatment. Stated treatment: LDRT plus nivolumab, ipilimumab, low-dose cyclophosphamide and aspirin (RACIN trial). Alpha and beta chains were covered, as first-strand cDNA relied on TRAV- and TRBV-specific primers. TCR amplification ran about 20 PCR cycles using constant-region and V-primer adapter primers. Using its own MiXCR run on the reads, TCRdb lists one record per CDR3 protein. This table has around 84,000 distinct CDR3 sequences, around 17% appearing once. Specimen: PBMCs, collected after low-dose radiotherapy plus immunotherapy. The receptors originated from a male donor with prostate cancer.

This chain uses TRBV7-2 with TRBJ2-6, with D perhaps matching TRBD2 (5 bases). The germline V and J ends were trimmed by 4 bases and 0 bases, with 13 bases remaining between them. The CDR3 length is 17 residues. Germline CDR1 reads SGHTA; CDR2 reads FQGNSA. CDR3 DNA sequence: TGTGCCAGCAGCTCACTGCCGGGATCCTCTGGGGCCAACGTCCTGACTTTC. This sequence encodes CASSSLPGSSGANVLTF. Based on the CDR3 plus reference TRBV7-2 and TRBJ2-6, the full variable domain is GAGVSQSPSNKVTEKGKDVELRCDPISGHTALYWYRQSLGQGLEFLIYFQGNSAPDKSGLPSDRFSAERTGGSVSTLTIQRTQQEDSAVYLCASSSLPGSSGANVLTFGAGSRLTVL.

In its sample, this clonotype was seen many times. The rearrangement links TRBV11-2 to TRBJ1-2; TRBD1 might be the D (6 bases). V was shortened by 0 bases and J by 4 bases, with 12 bases between the two germline ends. Germline loops: CDR1 SGHAT, CDR2 FQNNGV. This CDR3 spans 15 amino acids. The CDR3, as DNA: TGTGCCAGCAGCTTAGATCCGGGGGCCACCTATGGCTACACCTTC. It is translated as CASSLDPGATYGYTF.

This clonotype was found many times. The V gene is TRBV4-3, the J gene TRBJ2-7; TRBD2 agrees at 10 bases. Unmatched junction bases numbered 9, after V lost 2 bases and J lost 5 bases. The CDR3 length is 16 residues. Per germline, CDR1 LGHNA and CDR2 YSLEER. The CDR3 sequence: CASSQSLAGGAHEQYF. The CDR3 nucleotides read TGCGCCAGCAGCCAATCCTTAGCGGGAGGTGCCCACGAGCAGTACTTC.

In this sample, this clonotype turned up many times. This rearrangement joins TRBV28 to TRBJ1-1; D unresolved. Trimming took 5 bases from V and 3 from J, leaving 10 bases between them. The CDR3 has 13 residues. The germline V gene has CDR1 MDHEN and CDR2 SYDVKM. CDR3 amino acids: CASSPTSYTEAFF. Written as DNA, the CDR3 is TGTGCCAGCAGTCCCACTTCGTACACTGAAGCTTTCTTT.

There are many counts of this clonotype. The chain joins TRBV7-2 to TRBJ2-3; TRBD2 agrees at 9 bases. V lost 5 bases, J lost 2 bases, and 17 bases stayed unmatched. The CDR3 has 19 residues. Germline values: CDR1 SGHTA, CDR2 FQGNSA. In DNA, the CDR3 is TGTGCCAGCAGCCCAGCTCTAATAGCGGGGGCTCCCTTCACAGATACGCAGTATTTT. Amino acid sequence: CASSPALIAGAPFTDTQYF.

This clonotype occurred many times. The rearrangement links TRBV29-1 to TRBJ2-7, with 10 bases aligning to TRBD2. Germline values: CDR1 SQVTM, CDR2 ANQGSEA. This CDR3 spans 15 amino acids. The J segment lost 4 bases and the V segment lost 4 bases, leaving 10 bases of the junction unmatched. Written as DNA, the CDR3 is TGCAGCGTTGTCTATGGTGATAGCGGGAGGTACGAGCAGTACTTC. Its translation: CSVVYGDSGRYEQYF.

This clonotype was detected ten times or more. The chain has TRBV7-2 and TRBJ2-1; 10 nucleotides align to TRBD2. Trimming at V came to 5 bases and at J to 7 bases, leaving 11 bases not matched to a gene. Germline V gives CDR1 SGHTA, CDR2 FQGNSA. The CDR3 is 16 amino acids. The CDR3 sequence is CASSNPGTSERNEQFF. CDR3 DNA: TGTGCCAGCAGCAACCCCGGGACTAGCGAAAGGAATGAGCAGTTCTTC.

A remark on this clonotype: It differs at one base from a far larger clone, so likely a read error. The chain links TRBV12-3 or TRBV12-4 to TRBJ2-1, with 12 nucleotides matching TRBD2. The DNA end favors TRBJ2-7, so the J call may be wrong. This CDR3 is built from 18 residues. This CDR3 is CASRGGRLAGVVTYEQYF. For the CDR3, the DNA is TGTGCCAGCAGGGGGGGGAGACTAGCGGGAGTTGTCACCTACGAGCAGTACTTC.

Many counts were recorded for this clonotype. The chain employs TRBV2 and TRBJ2-1, with TRBD2 as a possible D gene (6 bases). The CDR3 contains 15 residues. Germline V gives CDR1 SNHLY, CDR2 FYNNEI. V shed 3 bases and J shed 4 bases, with 13 bases lying between them. The CDR3 sequence is CASSDGRGKYNEQFF. As DNA, the CDR3 is TGTGCCAGCAGTGACGGGAGAGGGAAATACAATGAGCAGTTCTTC. Complete variable domain (other parts from reference TRBV2 and TRBJ2-1): EPEVTQTPSHQVTQMGQEVILRCVPISNHLYFYWYRQILGQKVEFLVSFYNNEISEKSEIFDDQFSVERPDGSNFTLKIRSTKLEDSAMYFCASSDGRGKYNEQFFGPGTRLTVL.

In its sample, this clonotype was seen many times. The chain couples TRBV28 to TRBJ2-7, with 7 bases identical to TRBD2. V shed 2 bases and J 7 bases; nucleotides not matched to a gene: 8. The CDR3 runs to 14 residues. CDR1 and CDR2 (germline): MDHEN, SYDVKM. The CDR3: CASSLASGLREQYF. CDR3 bases: TGTGCCAGCAGTTTAGCTAGCGGTTTGCGGGAGCAGTACTTC. Complete variable domain (other parts from reference TRBV28 and TRBJ2-7): DVKVTQSSRYLVKRTGEKVFLECVQDMDHENMFWYRQDPGLGLRLIYFSYDVKMKEKGDIPEGYSVSREKKERFSLILESASTNQTSMYLCASSLASGLREQYFGPGTRLTVT.

This clonotype was detected many times. The chain is built from TRBV3-1 and TRBJ2-2, with 10 nucleotides matching TRBD2. Germline values: CDR1 LGHDT, CDR2 YNNKEL (reference sequence). J lost 7 bases, V lost 3 bases, and 11 bases had no gene match. The CDR3 totals 17 residues. The CDR3 bases are TGTGCCAGCAGCCATGTGTCAGCGGGAGGGCCGATCGGGGAGCTGTTTTTT. This encodes CASSHVSAGGPIGELFF.

This clonotype came up many times. The chain couples TRBV20-1 to TRBJ2-5, with 7 bases fitting TRBD1. CDR1 is DFQATT and CDR2 is SNEGSKA in the germline V gene (reference sequence). The J segment lost 4 bases and the V segment lost 6 bases, leaving 8 bases of the junction unmatched. CDR3 size: 13 residues. CDR3 region: CSAEIGGGETQYF. The CDR3 DNA reads TGCAGTGCAGAGATAGGGGGCGGAGAGACCCAGTACTTC.

This clonotype was seen at least ten times. The genes are TRBV5-4 and TRBJ2-7; 8 nucleotides align to TRBD1. This CDR3 has 15 residues. Germline assignment: CDR1 SGHNT and CDR2 YYREEE (reference sequence). The V segment lost 5 bases and the J segment 1 base; nucleotides outside the gene matches: 8. DNA of the CDR3: TGTGCCAGCAGTTCGTCCGGGACAGGTTCCTACGAGCAGTACTTC. Its protein is CASSSSGTGSYEQYF.

This clonotype came up many times. The rearrangement uses TRBV4-1 and TRBJ2-3; possible D gene TRBD2, 6 bases. This CDR3 has 18 residues. The V end was cut by 3 bases, the J end by 2 bases, with 21 bases between. Per germline, CDR1 MGHRA and CDR2 YSYEKL. CDR3 bases: TGCGCCAGCAGCCAGCTTGGAAGGGGATTAGCGGACACAGATACGCAGTATTTT. Its protein is CASSQLGRGLADTDTQYF.

This chain uses TRBV5-1 with TRBJ1-2; TRBD1 matches 7 bases. This CDR3 spans 15 amino acids. J gave up 5 bases and V 5 bases, and 12 bases lay outside the gene matches. From germline, CDR1 is SGHRS and CDR2 YFSETQ. CDR3 nucleotides: TGCGCCAGCAGTAGGGGGCAGGCGCCCCAGTATGGCTACACCTTC. It encodes CASSRGQAPQYGYTF.